Each of the 9 T cell receptor beta chains below was sequenced from the same sample in a study of CD8 T cells in Susac syndrome. Random hexamers were used to reverse transcribe an amount of roughly 0.5 to 1 ug RNA. Via MiXCR, TCRdb re-called the immunoSEQ multiplex PCR reads, giving one row per CDR3 protein. The sample has hundreds of thousands of distinct CDR3 sequences, 80% to 95% seen once; the top ten hold 0.06% to 0.08%. The sequenced material came from CD4+ T cells from PBMCs. The receptors come from a human donor with multiple sclerosis.

The chain joins TRBV4-1 to TRBJ2-1, with D possibly being TRBD2 (6 bases). This CDR3 region has 12 residues. Germline lookup yields CDR1 MGHRA and CDR2 YSYEKL. The germline V and J ends were trimmed by 8 bases and 3 bases, with 8 bases remaining between them. CDR3: CASLAVYNEQFF. In nucleotides, the CDR3 is TGCGCCAGCTTAGCGGTCTACAATGAGCAGTTCTTC.

The V and J genes are TRBV5-1 and TRBJ1-3; D may be TRBD1 (5 bases). This CDR3 has 17 residues. Trimming shortened V by 3 bases and J by 0 bases, and 16 bases separated the two germline ends. Germline V gives CDR1 SGHRS, CDR2 YFSETQ. CDR3 sequence (DNA): TGCGCCAGCAGCTCCCTCCGGGACGGACTCTCTGGAAACACCATATATTTT. Translated: CASSSLRDGLSGNTIYF. Filled out from reference TRBV5-1 and TRBJ1-3, the complete variable domain reads KAGVTQTPRYLIKTRGQQVTLSCSPISGHRSVSWYQQTPGQGLQFLFEYFSETQRNKGNFPGRFSGRQFSNSRSEMNVSTLELGDSALYLCASSSLRDGLSGNTIYFGEGSWLTVV.

The rearrangement links TRBV7-2 to TRBJ1-1; possible D gene TRBD1, 6 bases. Germline lookup yields CDR1 SGHTA and CDR2 FQGNSA. Trimming removed 1 base at V and 4 bases at J, with 19 bases between. The CDR3 is 17 residues long. The CDR3 bases are TGTGCCAGCAGCTTAGGACAGGTGGGGGCTTATGGCACTGAAGCTTTCTTT. It translates to CASSLGQVGAYGTEAFF.

V usage is TRBV19 and J usage is TRBJ2-7; D gene ambiguous. Trimming shortened V by 0 bases and J by 2 bases, and 8 bases separated the two germline ends. Germline V gene lookup returns CDR1 LNHDA and CDR2 SQIVND (reference sequence). The CDR3 is made up of 14 amino acids. The DNA of the CDR3 is TGTGCCAGTAGTATAGAGGACGGAACCTACGAGCAGTACTTC. This translates into CASSIEDGTYEQYF. Filled out from reference TRBV19 and TRBJ2-7, the complete variable domain reads DGGITQSPKYLFRKEGQNVTLSCEQNLNHDAMYWYRQDPGQGLRLIYYSQIVNDFQKGDIAEGYSVSREKKESFPLTVTSAQKNPTAFYLCASSIEDGTYEQYFGPGTRLTVT.

The gene calls are TRBV24-1 and TRBJ1-1, with a weak D call TRBD1 (5 bases). V gave up 7 bases and J gave up 2 bases, with 10 bases separating them. Germline V gene data show CDR1 as KGHDR and CDR2 as SFDVKD. The CDR3 covers 13 residues. The CDR3 sequence is CATRDTQNTEAFF. The CDR3 DNA follows: TGTGCCACCAGGGACACCCAAAACACTGAAGCTTTCTTT.

The chain joins TRBV5-1 to TRBJ2-7; TRBD2 matches 7 bases. Germline CDR1 and CDR2: SGHRS and YFSETQ. This CDR3 is built from 13 residues. V trimming: 7 bases; J trimming: 6 bases; junction bases outside the gene matches: 10. Here the CDR3 reads CASQRDYRGEQYF. The CDR3 coding sequence is TGCGCCAGCCAACGGGACTACCGAGGCGAGCAGTACTTC.

The chain employs TRBV18 and TRBJ1-4, with 7 bases lining up with TRBD1. Trimming at V came to 3 bases and at J to 2 bases, leaving 0 bases not matched to a gene. Germline values: CDR1 KGHSH, CDR2 LQKENI. The CDR3 is made up of 14 amino acids. CDR3 nucleotides: TGTGCCAGCTCACCGGGACAGACTAATGAAAAACTGTTTTTT. Translating it yields CASSPGQTNEKLFF.

The CDR3 sequence: CASSVDPGTVNTEAFF. CDR3 nucleotide sequence: TGTGCCAGCAGCGTAGACCCCGGGACGGTGAACACTGAAGCTTTCTTT. V and J are TRBV9 and TRBJ1-1, with D possibly matching TRBD1 (5 bases). Germline CDR1 is SGDLS and CDR2 is YYNGEE. This CDR3 has 16 residues. The germline V and J ends were trimmed by 0 bases and 0 bases, with 12 bases remaining between them.

V usage is TRBV12-5 and J usage is TRBJ2-2; TRBD2 might be the D (5 bases). The germline gives CDR1 LGHNT, CDR2 FRNRAP. This CDR3 contains 14 residues. Trimming cost V 3 bases and J 6 bases, with 11 bases left between them. This chain's CDR3 is CASGFKAGAGELFF. The CDR3 DNA reads TGTGCTAGTGGTTTTAAGGCCGGGGCCGGGGAGCTGTTTTTT.